This TCR beta chain is drawn from a study of T cell changes during pregnancy in multiple sclerosis. Method: immunoSEQ multiplex PCR; TCRdb's copy keeps in-frame clones and lacks some. The sample records approximately 45,000 clones, under 95% being singletons. Germline lookup yields CDR1 WSHSY and CDR2 SAAADI. V lost 10 bases and J lost 7; bases outside the gene matches: 9. The CDR3 is made up of 14 amino acids. This clone showed up just once. The origin of this receptor is a female donor with multiple sclerosis, enrolled in a pregnancy study. The sample in question was CD8+ T cells from peripheral blood mononuclear cells, obtained in the second trimester of pregnancy. The chain links TRBV10-2 to TRBJ2-1, with 11 bases lining up with TRBD2. For the CDR3, the DNA is TGCGCCACTACCCCGGGACTAGCGGTTAATGAGCAGTTCTTC. Translated, it gives CATTPGLAVNEQFF.